A selection of T cell receptor beta chains follows, all from one sample in a study of shared clonotypes between healthy human individuals. Generated by immunoSEQ multiplex PCR, the TCRdb table keeps only in-frame clones and is missing some. The sample lists 1,500,000 or so clones, 97% to 99% occurring once. Sequences were obtained from naive CD4+ T cells sorted from blood. These receptors were obtained from a man aged 30-40 years in good health. CDR3s include the opening cysteine and the closing phenylalanine or tryptophan. Fields, in order: J gene, V gene, clone size, D gene, CDR3 protein, CDR3 DNA. D genes are given only for firm matches. The size of a clone is reported for some rows only, either as once, few or many, or as a class for expanded clones.

J gene: TRBJ2-6
V gene: TRBV18
clone size: -
D gene: TRBD2
CDR3 protein: CASSPSGRTGANVLTF
CDR3 DNA: TGTGCCAGCTCACCTAGCGGGAGAACAGGGGCCAACGTCCTGACTTTC

J gene: TRBJ2-2
V gene: TRBV5-1
clone size: -
D gene: -
CDR3 protein: CASSLGVSENTGELFF
CDR3 DNA: TGCGCCAGCAGCTTGGGTGTCAGCGAGAACACCGGGGAGCTGTTTTTT

J gene: TRBJ2-7
V gene: TRBV9
clone size: -
D gene: TRBD2
CDR3 protein: CASSREGTGEQYF
CDR3 DNA: TGTGCCAGCAGCCGGGAGGGGACGGGCGAGCAGTACTTC

J gene: TRBJ1-2
V gene: TRBV10-3
clone size: -
D gene: TRBD1
CDR3 protein: CAIRRDRGTSGYTF
CDR3 DNA: TGTGCCATCAGAAGGGACAGGGGGACGTCAGGCTACACCTTC

J gene: TRBJ2-3
V gene: TRBV27
clone size: -
D gene: TRBD2
CDR3 protein: CASRGLLAGSTDTQYF
CDR3 DNA: TGTGCCAGCAGGGGATTACTAGCGGGCTCCACAGATACGCAGTATTTT

J gene: TRBJ2-1
V gene: TRBV9
clone size: -
D gene: TRBD2
CDR3 protein: CASSVGREGYNEQFF
CDR3 DNA: TGTGCCAGCAGCGTAGGGAGGGAGGGCTACAATGAGCAGTTCTTC

J gene: TRBJ2-7
V gene: TRBV11-2
clone size: once
D gene: -
CDR3 protein: CASSWGPTSSYEQYF
CDR3 DNA: TGTGCCAGCAGCTGGGGACCGACTAGCTCCTACGAGCAGTACTTC

J gene: TRBJ2-5
V gene: TRBV7-2
clone size: -
D gene: -
CDR3 protein: CASGSVLGTQYF
CDR3 DNA: TGTGCCAGCGGCTCAGTTCTCGGGACCCAGTACTTC

J gene: TRBJ2-5
V gene: TRBV4-1
clone size: -
D gene: -
CDR3 protein: CASSQDVASAFQETQYF
CDR3 DNA: TGCGCCAGCAGCCAAGATGTAGCGTCAGCTTTCCAAGAGACCCAGTACTTC

J gene: TRBJ1-1
V gene: TRBV9
clone size: -
D gene: -
CDR3 protein: CASSGTAVGMNTEAFF
CDR3 DNA: TGTGCCAGCAGCGGGACAGCGGTCGGTATGAACACTGAAGCTTTCTTT

J gene: TRBJ2-3
V gene: TRBV4-3
clone size: -
D gene: TRBD2
CDR3 protein: CASSQGALAGGTDTQYF
CDR3 DNA: TGCGCCAGCAGCCAAGGGGCCCTAGCGGGAGGCACAGATACGCAGTATTTT

J gene: TRBJ2-5
V gene: TRBV7-8
clone size: -
D gene: -
CDR3 protein: CASSLPKETQYF
CDR3 DNA: TGTGCCAGCAGCTTGCCCAAAGAGACCCAGTACTTC

J gene: TRBJ2-3
V gene: TRBV14
clone size: -
D gene: TRBD2
CDR3 protein: CASSQGSGLASTDTQYF
CDR3 DNA: TGTGCCAGCAGCCAAGGTTCTGGACTAGCTAGCACAGATACGCAGTATTTT

J gene: TRBJ1-4
V gene: TRBV2
clone size: -
D gene: -
CDR3 protein: CASSWSLGNEKLFF
CDR3 DNA: TGTGCCAGCAGCTGGTCGCTGGGTAATGAAAAACTGTTTTTT

J gene: TRBJ2-5
V gene: TRBV18
clone size: -
D gene: -
CDR3 protein: CASSPPRQQETQYF
CDR3 DNA: TGTGCCAGCTCACCACCGCGACAGCAAGAGACCCAGTACTTC

J gene: TRBJ2-1
V gene: TRBV6-5
clone size: -
D gene: TRBD2
CDR3 protein: CASSYGTSGSYEQFF
CDR3 DNA: TGTGCCAGCAGTTACGGGACTAGCGGGAGCTATGAGCAGTTCTTC

J gene: TRBJ2-3
V gene: TRBV15
clone size: -
D gene: -
CDR3 protein: CATSRKPGQGGTTSTDTQYF
CDR3 DNA: TGTGCCACCAGCAGAAAACCCGGCCAGGGGGGAACCACTAGCACAGATACGCAGTATTTT

J gene: TRBJ2-1
V gene: TRBV9
clone size: -
D gene: -
CDR3 protein: CASSVLSSYNEQFF
CDR3 DNA: TGTGCCAGCAGCGTTCTCAGCTCCTACAATGAGCAGTTCTTC

J gene: TRBJ1-2
V gene: TRBV5-1
clone size: -
D gene: TRBD1
CDR3 protein: CASSARDSYGYTF
CDR3 DNA: TGCGCCAGCAGCGCCCGGGACAGCTATGGCTACACCTTC

J gene: TRBJ2-3
V gene: TRBV9
clone size: -
D gene: TRBD2
CDR3 protein: CASSVLAGGGADTQYF
CDR3 DNA: TGTGCCAGCAGCGTACTAGCGGGAGGAGGGGCAGATACGCAGTATTTT

J gene: TRBJ2-5
V gene: TRBV5-1
clone size: -
D gene: -
CDR3 protein: CASSLVDWLRGETQYF
CDR3 DNA: TGCGCCAGCAGCTTGGTGGACTGGCTCCGGGGGGAGACCCAGTACTTC

J gene: TRBJ2-1
V gene: TRBV5-1
clone size: -
D gene: TRBD2
CDR3 protein: CASYLDAGGPGEQFF
CDR3 DNA: TGCGCCAGCTATCTGGACGCGGGAGGGCCCGGAGAGCAGTTCTTC

J gene: TRBJ2-1
V gene: TRBV5-3
clone size: -
D gene: -
CDR3 protein: CARSFHPISYNEQFF
CDR3 DNA: TGTGCCAGAAGCTTCCACCCCATCTCCTACAATGAGCAGTTCTTC

J gene: TRBJ2-1
V gene: TRBV5-6
clone size: -
D gene: TRBD1
CDR3 protein: CASSLGDREADEQFF
CDR3 DNA: TGTGCCAGCAGCTTGGGGGACAGGGAGGCGGATGAGCAGTTCTTC

J gene: TRBJ1-5
V gene: TRBV29-1
clone size: -
D gene: TRBD1
CDR3 protein: CSVGQGNQPQHF
CDR3 DNA: TGCAGCGTTGGACAGGGAAATCAGCCCCAGCATTTT

J gene: TRBJ2-1
V gene: TRBV28
clone size: -
D gene: -
CDR3 protein: CASSRRGWDTGNEQFF
CDR3 DNA: TGTGCCAGCAGTAGAAGGGGGTGGGACACCGGCAATGAGCAGTTCTTC

J gene: TRBJ2-6
V gene: TRBV19
clone size: -
D gene: -
CDR3 protein: CASSPETFRSGANVLTF
CDR3 DNA: TGTGCCAGTAGTCCAGAGACATTTAGGTCCGGGGCCAACGTCCTGACTTTC

J gene: TRBJ2-1
V gene: TRBV28
clone size: once
D gene: TRBD2
CDR3 protein: CASTTRTSGSRDEQFF
CDR3 DNA: TGTGCCAGCACCACGCGCACTAGCGGGAGTAGGGATGAGCAGTTCTTC

J gene: TRBJ1-1
V gene: TRBV6-6
clone size: -
D gene: -
CDR3 protein: CASSYPPQRANTEAFF
CDR3 DNA: TGTGCCAGCAGTTACCCCCCGCAGAGGGCCAACACTGAAGCTTTCTTT

J gene: TRBJ1-5
V gene: TRBV2
clone size: -
D gene: -
CDR3 protein: CASSEQGQPQHF
CDR3 DNA: TGTGCCAGCAGTGAACAAGGTCAGCCCCAGCATTTT

J gene: TRBJ1-1
V gene: TRBV5-4
clone size: -
D gene: -
CDR3 protein: CASSLGSRTEAFF
CDR3 DNA: TGTGCCAGCAGCTTGGGGTCTAGGACTGAAGCTTTCTTT

J gene: TRBJ2-7
V gene: TRBV18
clone size: -
D gene: -
CDR3 protein: CASSPRAWGARGEQYF
CDR3 DNA: TGTGCCAGCTCACCACGGGCCTGGGGAGCACGGGGCGAGCAGTACTTC

J gene: TRBJ2-2
V gene: TRBV5-1
clone size: -
D gene: -
CDR3 protein: CASNRQESTGELFF
CDR3 DNA: TGCGCCAGCAACCGACAGGAGTCCACCGGGGAGCTGTTTTTT

J gene: TRBJ2-1
V gene: TRBV7-8
clone size: -
D gene: -
CDR3 protein: CASSLEGYVGEQFF
CDR3 DNA: TGTGCCAGCAGCTTAGAAGGTTATGTGGGTGAGCAGTTCTTC

J gene: TRBJ2-7
V gene: TRBV7-9
clone size: -
D gene: -
CDR3 protein: CASSSGRVEDEQYF
CDR3 DNA: TGTGCCAGCAGCTCGGGACGTGTTGAGGACGAGCAGTACTTC

J gene: TRBJ1-5
V gene: TRBV5-5
clone size: -
D gene: -
CDR3 protein: CASSGSLVSNQPQHF
CDR3 DNA: TGTGCCAGCAGCGGATCTTTAGTGAGCAATCAGCCCCAGCATTTT

J gene: TRBJ2-6
V gene: TRBV9
clone size: -
D gene: -
CDR3 protein: CASSVRTAGANVLTF
CDR3 DNA: TGTGCCAGCAGCGTCCGGACTGCTGGGGCCAACGTCCTGACTTTC

J gene: TRBJ2-7
V gene: TRBV28
clone size: once
D gene: -
CDR3 protein: CASSPTLGRHSYEQYF
CDR3 DNA: TGTGCCAGCAGCCCGACACTCGGACGTCACTCCTACGAGCAGTACTTC

J gene: TRBJ1-1
V gene: TRBV7-2
clone size: -
D gene: -
CDR3 protein: CAIRGRRAYLDMNTEAFF
CDR3 DNA: TGTGCCATCCGTGGTCGCCGGGCTTACTTAGACATGAACACTGAAGCTTTCTTT

J gene: TRBJ2-3
V gene: TRBV5-8
clone size: -
D gene: TRBD1
CDR3 protein: CASSFTGGKIDTQYF
CDR3 DNA: TGTGCCAGCAGCTTTACAGGGGGCAAGATAGATACGCAGTATTTT

J gene: TRBJ1-2
V gene: TRBV19
clone size: once
D gene: -
CDR3 protein: CASTLEDGLIGYGYTF
CDR3 DNA: TGTGCCAGTACCCTAGAGGACGGACTGATAGGCTATGGCTACACCTTC

J gene: TRBJ1-5
V gene: TRBV20-1
clone size: -
D gene: -
CDR3 protein: CSATDHQPQHF
CDR3 DNA: TGCAGTGCTACCGACCATCAGCCCCAGCATTTT

J gene: TRBJ2-1
V gene: TRBV2
clone size: -
D gene: TRBD2
CDR3 protein: CASREGLAGGDYNEQFF
CDR3 DNA: TGTGCCAGCAGGGAGGGACTAGCGGGAGGAGACTACAATGAGCAGTTCTTC